Listed below are T cell receptor beta chains from one sample, sequenced in a study of blood T cell repertoires in COVID-19. The table came from immunoSEQ multiplex PCR; TCRdb's copy has only in-frame clones and leaves some out. The sample lists 140,000 to 150,000 clones, roughly 76% occurring once. Sample: peripheral blood. These receptors were taken from a human donor with acute or convalescent COVID-19. The donor label of this sample is uncertain. The CDR3 runs from the conserved cysteine through the conserved F or W. The D gene is left open where the match is weak. Expanded clones are given a class, and other clones once, few, many or no size at all.

CDR3: CASSPFLGANTEAFF
DNA: TGTGCCAGCAGTCCATTCTTGGGGGCCAACACTGAAGCTTTCTTT
J: TRBJ1-1
V: TRBV6-5
length: 15
size: -
D: -

CDR3: CASERGGRYEQYF
DNA: TGTGCCAGCGAGCGGGGGGGACGGTACGAGCAGTACTTC
J: TRBJ2-7
V: TRBV2
length: 13
size: -
D: TRBD2

CDR3: CASSVGQGSEKLFF
DNA: TGTGCCAGCAGCGTCGGACAGGGGAGTGAAAAACTGTTTTTT
J: TRBJ1-4
V: TRBV9
length: 14
size: -
D: TRBD1

CDR3: CASSLLAGGGDYNEQFF
DNA: TGCGCCAGCAGCTTACTAGCGGGGGGCGGGGACTACAATGAGCAGTTCTTC
J: TRBJ2-1
V: TRBV5-1
length: 17
size: -
D: TRBD2

CDR3: CASSGTSGGYNEQFF
DNA: TGTGCCAGCAGCGGGACTAGCGGGGGGTACAATGAGCAGTTCTTC
J: TRBJ2-1
V: TRBV11-2
length: 15
size: -
D: TRBD2

CDR3: CASSREGWNTEAFF
DNA: TGTGCCAGCAGCCGGGAGGGTTGGAACACTGAAGCTTTCTTT
J: TRBJ1-1
V: TRBV5-4
length: 14
size: -
D: -

CDR3: CASSLSGRGEKLFF
DNA: TGTGCCAGCAGTTTATCGGGTAGGGGTGAAAAACTGTTTTTT
J: TRBJ1-4
V: TRBV27
length: 14
size: -
D: -

CDR3: CASSYSIPSSYNEQFF
DNA: TGTGCCAGCAGTTACTCGATTCCGAGCTCCTACAATGAGCAGTTCTTC
J: TRBJ2-1
V: TRBV6-5
length: 16
size: -
D: -

CDR3: CASRETGQPQHF
DNA: TGTGCCAGCAGGGAAACCGGGCAGCCCCAGCATTTT
J: TRBJ1-5
V: TRBV6-6
length: 12
size: -
D: -

CDR3: CASSKRQGATGELFF
DNA: TGTGCCAGCAGCAAACGACAGGGGGCAACCGGGGAGCTGTTTTTT
J: TRBJ2-2
V: TRBV7-9
length: 15
size: -
D: TRBD1

CDR3: CASRAGTGDIQYF
DNA: TGTGCCAGTAGAGCCGGGACAGGGGACATTCAGTACTTC
J: TRBJ2-4
V: TRBV19
length: 13
size: -
D: TRBD1

CDR3: CASSSTGGSNQPQHF
DNA: TGCGCCAGCAGCTCGACAGGGGGAAGCAATCAGCCCCAGCATTTT
J: TRBJ1-5
V: TRBV5-1
length: 15
size: -
D: TRBD1

CDR3: CASSLEGGPGGELFF
DNA: TGCGCCAGCAGCTTGGAAGGGGGCCCTGGCGGGGAGCTGTTTTTT
J: TRBJ2-2
V: TRBV5-1
length: 15
size: -
D: TRBD1

CDR3: CASQARGAVNYGYTF
DNA: TGTGCCAGCCAGGCACGGGGGGCCGTTAACTATGGCTACACCTTC
J: TRBJ1-2
V: TRBV27
length: 15
size: -
D: -

CDR3: CASSKGYLAGYTGELFF
DNA: TGTGCCAGCAGCAAAGGATATCTAGCGGGGTACACCGGGGAGCTGTTTTTT
J: TRBJ2-2
V: TRBV21-1
length: 17
size: -
D: -

CDR3: CASSFRDRGPLTEAFF
DNA: TGCGCCAGCAGCTTCCGGGACAGGGGGCCTCTCACTGAAGCTTTCTTT
J: TRBJ1-1
V: TRBV5-1
length: 16
size: -
D: TRBD1

CDR3: CASSYSGGGPKETQYF
DNA: TGTGCCAGCAGTTACTCTGGCGGGGGGCCGAAAGAGACCCAGTACTTC
J: TRBJ2-5
V: TRBV6-5
length: 16
size: -
D: TRBD2

CDR3: CASSPETGGGGLYQETQYF
DNA: TGTGCCAGCAGCCCGGAGACAGGGGGAGGGGGCTTATACCAAGAGACCCAGTACTTC
J: TRBJ2-5
V: TRBV7-3
length: 19
size: -
D: TRBD1

CDR3: CASSILSPGGTNYGYTF
DNA: TGTGCCAGTAGTATACTCTCCCCTGGGGGGACCAACTATGGCTACACCTTC
J: TRBJ1-2
V: TRBV19
length: 17
size: -
D: -

CDR3: CASRQGRETQYF
DNA: TGTGCCAGCCGACAGGGCCGGGAGACCCAGTACTTC
J: TRBJ2-5
V: TRBV3-1/TRBV3-2
length: 12
size: -
D: TRBD1

CDR3: CASKLQMMGTGELFF
DNA: TGTGCCAGCAAATTACAGATGATGGGCACCGGGGAGCTGTTTTTT
J: TRBJ2-2
V: TRBV5-8
length: 15
size: -
D: -

CDR3: CASSRGNTQYF
DNA: TGCGCCAGCAGTCGGGGGAATACGCAGTATTTT
J: TRBJ2-3
V: TRBV10-1
length: 11
size: -
D: -

CDR3: CASSVQGGVGTEAFF
DNA: TGTGCCAGCAGCGTCCAAGGGGGCGTCGGTACTGAAGCTTTCTTT
J: TRBJ1-1
V: TRBV9
length: 15
size: -
D: TRBD1

CDR3: CASSLASGDGRYEQYF
DNA: TGTGCCAGCAGCTTAGCGTCGGGGGACGGACGCTACGAGCAGTACTTC
J: TRBJ2-7
V: TRBV7-2
length: 16
size: once
D: -

CDR3: CASSSGGSEQFF
DNA: TGTGCCAGCAGTTCTGGAGGGAGTGAGCAGTTCTTC
J: TRBJ2-1
V: TRBV27
length: 12
size: -
D: -

CDR3: CATSDRPGTSGVKTQYF
DNA: TGTGCCACCAGTGATCGTCCCGGGACTAGCGGGGTCAAGACCCAGTACTTC
J: TRBJ2-5
V: TRBV24-1
length: 17
size: -
D: TRBD2

CDR3: CASSEDQGLAFF
DNA: TGTGCCAGCAGTGAGGACCAGGGGTTAGCTTTCTTT
J: TRBJ1-1
V: TRBV2
length: 12
size: -
D: -

CDR3: CASRSSYNSPLHF
DNA: TGTGCCAGCCGGAGCTCCTATAATTCACCCCTCCACTTT
J: TRBJ1-6
V: TRBV2
length: 13
size: -
D: -

CDR3: CASSFSTGNNSPLHF
DNA: TGTGCCAGCAGCTTCTCCACAGGGAATAATTCACCCCTCCACTTT
J: TRBJ1-6
V: TRBV7-8
length: 15
size: once
D: -

CDR3: CASSLSPGLMNTEAFF
DNA: TGTGCCAGCAGTCTATCCCCGGGACTGATGAACACTGAAGCTTTCTTT
J: TRBJ1-1
V: TRBV27
length: 16
size: -
D: -

CDR3: CAWSPNSNQPQHF
DNA: TGTGCCTGGAGCCCAAATAGCAATCAGCCCCAGCATTTT
J: TRBJ1-5
V: TRBV30
length: 13
size: -
D: -

CDR3: CASSLPDRDTEAFF
DNA: TGTGCCAGCAGCCTTCCGGACAGGGACACTGAAGCTTTCTTT
J: TRBJ1-1
V: TRBV5-4
length: 14
size: -
D: TRBD1

CDR3: CASSQTTGASGNTIYF
DNA: TGCGCCAGCAGCCAAACGACAGGGGCCTCTGGAAACACCATATATTTT
J: TRBJ1-3
V: TRBV4-1
length: 16
size: -
D: TRBD1

CDR3: CAWRQGATYNSPLHF
DNA: TGTGCCTGGAGACAGGGGGCTACCTATAATTCACCCCTCCACTTT
J: TRBJ1-6
V: TRBV30
length: 15
size: -
D: TRBD1

CDR3: CASKSPLADTQYF
DNA: TGTGCCAGCAAGAGCCCACTAGCGGATACGCAGTATTTT
J: TRBJ2-3
V: TRBV12-3/TRBV12-4
length: 13
size: -
D: TRBD2

CDR3: CAIKGGTGPNTGELFF
DNA: TGTGCCATCAAGGGGGGGACCGGCCCGAACACCGGGGAGCTGTTTTTT
J: TRBJ2-2
V: TRBV5-3
length: 16
size: -
D: -

CDR3: CATSGGGGWNEQFF
DNA: TGTGCCACCAGTGGTGGGGGAGGGTGGAATGAGCAGTTCTTC
J: TRBJ2-1
V: TRBV24-1
length: 14
size: -
D: TRBD2

CDR3: CATRQGAGQPQHF
DNA: TGTGCCACTAGACAGGGGGCCGGTCAGCCCCAGCATTTT
J: TRBJ1-5
V: TRBV12-3/TRBV12-4
length: 13
size: -
D: TRBD1

CDR3: CASSPSQASYGYTF
DNA: TGTGCCAGCAGCCCAAGCCAGGCCTCCTATGGCTACACCTTC
J: TRBJ1-2
V: TRBV11-1
length: 14
size: -
D: -

CDR3: CASSLGDSRPNTGELFF
DNA: TGCGCCAGCAGCTTGGGAGACTCCCGGCCTAACACCGGGGAGCTGTTTTTT
J: TRBJ2-2
V: TRBV5-1
length: 17
size: -
D: -

CDR3: CASRMGTGTEAFF
DNA: TGCGCCAGCAGGATGGGGACAGGGACTGAAGCTTTCTTT
J: TRBJ1-1
V: TRBV10-1
length: 13
size: -
D: TRBD1

CDR3: CATSDRTGGNEQFF
DNA: TGTGCCACCAGTGATCGAACAGGGGGCAATGAGCAGTTCTTC
J: TRBJ2-1
V: TRBV24-1
length: 14
size: -
D: TRBD1

CDR3: CASSLWGGSPLHF
DNA: TGTGCCAGCAGTTTATGGGGAGGGTCACCCCTCCACTTT
J: TRBJ1-6
V: TRBV27
length: 13
size: -
D: -

CDR3: CASSPLTGAAYGYTF
DNA: TGTGCCAGCAGCCCCCTGACAGGGGCGGCCTATGGCTACACCTTC
J: TRBJ1-2
V: TRBV9
length: 15
size: -
D: TRBD1

CDR3: CVSGMRNTIYF
DNA: TGTGTCTCAGGGATGCGAAACACCATATATTTT
J: TRBJ1-3
V: TRBV10-3
length: 11
size: -
D: -

CDR3: CASSVESSGGRTDTQYF
DNA: TGTGCCAGCAGCGTAGAATCGAGCGGGGGGCGCACAGATACGCAGTATTTT
J: TRBJ2-3
V: TRBV9
length: 17
size: -
D: TRBD2

CDR3: CASRGLGYGYTF
DNA: TGTGCCAGCCGGGGTTTGGGCTATGGCTACACCTTC
J: TRBJ1-2
V: TRBV27
length: 12
size: few
D: -

CDR3: CASSLQGTVSGNTIYF
DNA: TGTGCCAGCAGCCTACAGGGTACCGTCTCTGGAAACACCATATATTTT
J: TRBJ1-3
V: TRBV7-9
length: 16
size: -
D: -

CDR3: CASSFATGGNYGYTF
DNA: TGCGCCAGCAGCTTTGCAACAGGGGGAAACTATGGCTACACCTTC
J: TRBJ1-2
V: TRBV5-1
length: 15
size: -
D: TRBD1

CDR3: CASTRDFGGETQYF
DNA: TGTGCCAGCACCCGGGACTTCGGGGGGGAGACCCAGTACTTC
J: TRBJ2-5
V: TRBV7-3
length: 14
size: -
D: TRBD2

CDR3: CATSGRQGGSNQPQHF
DNA: TGTGCCACCAGTGGTCGACAGGGGGGCTCCAATCAGCCCCAGCATTTT
J: TRBJ1-5
V: TRBV24-1
length: 16
size: -
D: TRBD1

CDR3: CASTLDRRKAELTQPQHF
DNA: TGTGCCAGTACCTTGGACAGGAGGAAGGCCGAGCTAACGCAGCCCCAGCATTTT
J: TRBJ1-5
V: TRBV19
length: 18
size: -
D: TRBD1

CDR3: CASSLNVGDSNQPQHF
DNA: TGTGCCAGCAGCCTGAATGTGGGAGATTCCAATCAGCCCCAGCATTTT
J: TRBJ1-5
V: TRBV5-6
length: 16
size: few
D: -

CDR3: CASSPGTSSGNTIYF
DNA: TGTGCCAGCAGCCCCGGGACATCCTCTGGAAACACCATATATTTT
J: TRBJ1-3
V: TRBV7-3
length: 15
size: -
D: -

CDR3: CASSLGQGVYGYTF
DNA: TGCGCCAGCAGCTTGGGACAGGGGGTCTATGGCTACACCTTC
J: TRBJ1-2
V: TRBV5-1
length: 14
size: -
D: TRBD1

CDR3: CASSLTGSGNTIYF
DNA: TGCGCCAGCAGCTTGACAGGGTCTGGAAACACCATATATTTT
J: TRBJ1-3
V: TRBV5-1
length: 14
size: -
D: -

CDR3: CASSFHEGGPYEQYF
DNA: TGTGCCAGCAGCTTCCATGAGGGTGGCCCCTACGAGCAGTACTTC
J: TRBJ2-7
V: TRBV5-5
length: 15
size: once
D: -